The 27 T cell receptor beta chains below were found in one sample sequenced in a study of follicular helper T cells after annual influenza vaccination. Time point reported: 2015-2016 season, 7 days after influenza vaccination. Clones were read by immunoSEQ multiplex PCR, and TCRdb kept only the in-frame ones, dropping some. There are some 7,000 clones in the sample; about 85% occur only once, and roughly 0.6% lies in the top ten. Material: CXCR5- memory CD4+ T cells sorted from blood, obtained 7 days after influenza vaccination. These receptors were collected from an adult who received the influenza vaccine.

This clone has a handful of counts. This chain joins TRBV19 and TRBJ2-7, with 9 positions matching TRBD1. V was clipped by 7 bases and J by 3 bases; unmatched bases: 10. CDR1 and CDR2 from the germline V gene are LNHDA and SQIVND (reference sequence). The CDR3 runs to 15 residues. CDR3 nucleotides: TGTGCCAGTACCGGTAAGGGACAGGGTGACTACGAGCAGTACTTC. Encoded protein: CASTGKGQGDYEQYF.

The rearrangement uses TRBV5-6 and TRBJ1-2; 9 positions match TRBD1. This CDR3 region has 17 residues. The ends lost 4 bases at V and 3 bases at J; junction bases unmatched: 13. Germline V gene data show CDR1 as SGHDT and CDR2 as YYEEEE. The CDR3, as DNA: TGTGCCAGCAGCCAGTTCGGGGGACAGGGATCGGACTATGGCTACACCTTC. Translated, it gives CASSQFGGQGSDYGYTF. The complete variable domain, with remaining parts taken from reference TRBV5-6 and TRBJ1-2, reads DAGVTQSPTHLIKTRGQQVTLRCSPKSGHDTVSWYQQALGQGPQFIFQYYEEEERQRGNFPDRFSGHQFPNYSSELNVNALLLGDSALYLCASSQFGGQGSDYGYTFGSGTRLTVV.

The rearrangement links TRBV6-6 to TRBJ1-2; D perhaps matches TRBD1 (6 bases). This CDR3 region has 13 residues. Trimming shortened V by 2 bases and J by 4 bases, and 8 bases separated the two germline ends. CDR1 and CDR2 (germline): MNHNY, SVGAGI (reference sequence). CDR3 residues: CASSYDRFYGYTF. The DNA for the CDR3 is TGTGCCAGCAGTTACGACAGGTTCTATGGCTACACCTTC.

The gene calls are TRBV5-6 and TRBJ1-3; D is unresolved. The CDR3 consists of 15 residues. Germline loops: CDR1 SGHDT, CDR2 YYEEEE. The germline V and J ends were trimmed by 2 bases and 3 bases, with 12 bases remaining between them. CDR3 amino acids: CASSFLAAGGNTIYF. In DNA, the CDR3 is TGTGCCAGCAGCTTCCTGGCAGCGGGTGGAAACACCATATATTTT.

This clone has only one observation. The chain recombines TRBV7-2 with TRBJ1-4; D is ambiguous. V lost 3 bases and J 3 bases, leaving 8 bases between the germline ends. CDR1 and CDR2 from the germline V gene are SGHTA and FQGNSA. There are 14 residues in the CDR3. CDR3 sequence: CASSFGVANEKLFF. For the CDR3, the DNA is TGTGCCAGCAGCTTTGGGGTAGCTAATGAAAAACTGTTTTTT.

V and J are TRBV5-5 and TRBJ1-4, with D tentatively TRBD1 (6 bases). V shed 4 bases and J shed 7 bases, with 20 bases lying between them. The germline gives CDR1 SGHKS, CDR2 YYEKEE (reference sequence). This CDR3 comprises 16 residues. CDR3 DNA: TGTGCCAGCAGCCTACCACAGGGAACTCCCGCTGAAAAACTGTTTTTT. Encoded protein: CASSLPQGTPAEKLFF. Drawing the rest from reference TRBV5-5 and TRBJ1-4, the complete variable domain is DAGVTQSPTHLIKTRGQQVTLRCSPISGHKSVSWYQQVLGQGPQFIFQYYEKEERGRGNFPDRFSARQFPNYSSELNVNALLLGDSALYLCASSLPQGTPAEKLFFGSGTQLSVL.

This clone has a handful of counts. The V and J genes are TRBV6-6 and TRBJ1-5; D is unresolved. V was shortened by 6 bases and J by 1 base, with 7 bases between the two germline ends. This CDR3 is built from 13 residues. Germline CDR1 reads MNHNY; CDR2 reads SVGAGI (reference sequence). Here the CDR3 reads CASSRNSNQPQHF. In DNA, the CDR3 is TGTGCCAGCAGCCGCAACAGCAATCAGCCCCAGCATTTT.

The chain joins TRBV10-3 to TRBJ2-7; weak D call: TRBD1 (6 bases). Between the trimmed V and J ends, which lost 7 bases and 0 bases, there was a span of 13 bases. In germline, CDR1 is ENHRY, CDR2 SYGVKD. The CDR3 runs 14 residues. The CDR3 DNA is TGTGCCATCACCGGACAGTACAACTCCTACGAGCAGTACTTC. Protein product: CAITGQYNSYEQYF.

The V and J genes are TRBV30 and TRBJ2-2; 12 positions agree with TRBD1. The CDR3 contains 15 residues. The germline V gene has CDR1 GTSNPN and CDR2 SVGIG (reference sequence). V shed 4 bases, J shed 6 bases, and the junction held 6 bases outside the gene matches. The CDR3 sequence: CAWNPGQGAAGELFF. Here the CDR3 DNA reads TGTGCCTGGAACCCGGGACAGGGGGCTGCCGGGGAGCTGTTTTTT.

This chain connects TRBV5-4 to TRBJ1-2, with D possibly TRBD1 on 5 matching bases. CDR3 length: 13 amino acids. Deletions cut 5 bases from V and 6 bases from J, with 14 bases between. Germline V CDR1 and CDR2: SGHNT, YYREEE (reference sequence). In nucleotides, the CDR3 is TGTGCCAGCAGGGGACCGCCCCAGGATGGCTACACCTTC. Its protein is CASRGPPQDGYTF.

The rearrangement uses TRBV2 and TRBJ2-1; D remains ambiguous. Germline V gives CDR1 SNHLY, CDR2 FYNNEI. V was trimmed by 4 bases and J by 6 bases, leaving 10 bases between them. This CDR3 has 13 amino acids. CDR3 DNA sequence: TGTGCCAGCAGTGGACCTCAGAGCAATGAGCAGTTCTTC. Its translation: CASSGPQSNEQFF.

This chain connects TRBV18 to TRBJ1-4; perhaps TRBD1 as D (5 bases). V was shortened by 3 bases and J by 4 bases, with 15 bases between the two germline ends. CDR3 length: 16 residues. Germline loops: CDR1 KGHSH, CDR2 LQKENI. The CDR3 spells CASSPLAGTVNEKLFF. DNA of the CDR3: TGTGCCAGCTCACCTCTTGCCGGGACGGTTAATGAAAAACTGTTTTTT.

This chain joins TRBV9 and TRBJ1-2; possibly TRBD1 for D (5 bases). The V gene lost 1 base and the J gene lost 3 bases, with 16 bases spanning the gap. The germline V gene encodes CDR1 SGDLS and CDR2 YYNGEE. This CDR3 contains 16 residues. The CDR3 is CASSVLGVGPYYGYTF. CDR3 in DNA: TGTGCCAGCAGCGTACTCGGGGTGGGACCCTACTATGGCTACACCTTC. The full variable domain, rest sourced from reference TRBV9 and TRBJ1-2, is DSGVTQTPKHLITATGQRVTLRCSPRSGDLSVYWYQQSLDQGLQFLIQYYNGEERAKGNILERFSAQQFPDLHSELNLSSLELGDSALYFCASSVLGVGPYYGYTFGSGTRLTVV.

The V call is TRBV2, the J call TRBJ2-1, with 8 bases fitting TRBD2. This CDR3 spans 17 amino acids. Germline V gives CDR1 SNHLY, CDR2 FYNNEI. The V and J ends lost 7 bases and 7 bases, in that order; junction bases with no gene match: 18. CDR3 in amino acids: CASKTGGPRDRRNEQFF. The CDR3 nucleotides read TGTGCCAGCAAGACGGGAGGGCCAAGGGATCGTAGGAATGAGCAGTTCTTC.

This clone occurred a few times. The chain recombines TRBV6-5 with TRBJ1-6; D gene unclear. The CDR3 spans 12 residues. Germline V gene data show CDR1 as MNHEY and CDR2 as SVGAGI. Trimming removed 4 bases at V and 5 bases at J, with 3 bases between. The CDR3 protein is CASSSHNSPLHF. CDR3 in DNA: TGTGCCAGCAGTTCCCATAATTCACCCCTCCACTTT.

The chain is built from TRBV4-1 and TRBJ1-1, with TRBD1 as a possible D gene (6 bases). V shed 2 bases and J shed 1 base, with 11 bases lying between them. The V gene's germline CDR1 is MGHRA and CDR2 YSYEKL. The CDR3 contains 15 residues. The CDR3 DNA is TGCGCCAGCAGCCAATTTGCAGGGGAGAACACTGAAGCTTTCTTT. This codes for CASSQFAGENTEAFF.

In nucleotides, the CDR3 is TGCGCCAGCAGCCGAGACTTTCCAGTCAAATACAATGAGCAGTTCTTC. This codes for CASSRDFPVKYNEQFF. The rearrangement joins TRBV5-1 to TRBJ2-1; D not certain. Trimming removed 4 bases from V and 4 bases from J, with 18 bases in between. Germline CDR1 is SGHRS and CDR2 is YFSETQ. The CDR3 covers 16 residues.

The V and J genes are TRBV6-6 and TRBJ1-5; 7 nucleotides agree with TRBD1. This CDR3 has 13 residues. Germline assignment: CDR1 MNHNY and CDR2 SVGAGI (reference sequence). V trimming: 6 bases; J trimming: 3 bases; junction bases outside the gene matches: 2. This CDR3 is CASRGQLNQPQHF. CDR3 sequence (DNA): TGTGCCAGCAGGGGACAGCTCAATCAGCCCCAGCATTTT.

The chain is built from TRBV4-1 and TRBJ2-2, with D perhaps TRBD2 (6 bases). Looked up from germline, CDR1 is MGHRA and CDR2 is YSYEKL. CDR3 length: 15 residues. V shed 4 bases and J shed 2 bases, with 11 bases lying between them. The CDR3 nucleotides are TGCGCCAGCAGCCCCGGGGGACCAAACACCGGGGAGCTGTTTTTT. Translated, it gives CASSPGGPNTGELFF.

The rearrangement joins TRBV10-3 to TRBJ2-1, with 7 nucleotides matching TRBD2. The CDR3 is 12 residues long. Germline V gene lookup returns CDR1 ENHRY and CDR2 SYGVKD. J lost 9 bases, V lost 10 bases, and 9 bases had no gene match. CDR3 in amino acids: CATSPTGGEQFF. Here the CDR3 DNA reads TGTGCCACGTCCCCCACGGGGGGTGAGCAGTTCTTC.

The J gene is TRBJ2-1, the V gene TRBV5-1; tentatively, D is TRBD2 (6 bases). The V gene lost 3 bases and the J gene lost 5 bases, with 18 bases spanning the gap. CDR3 size: 16 residues. Germline V gene data show CDR1 as SGHRS and CDR2 as YFSETQ. The CDR3 protein is CASSSNPQGGHNEQFF. Here the CDR3 DNA reads TGCGCCAGCAGCTCCAATCCCCAGGGAGGACACAATGAGCAGTTCTTC.

This clone was observed a few times. The chain carries TRBV5-1 and TRBJ2-3, with 9 bases matching TRBD2. CDR3 length: 16 amino acids. Germline-derived CDR1 and CDR2 are SGHRS and YFSETQ. The V segment lost 1 base and the J segment 0 bases; nucleotides outside the gene matches: 3. In nucleotides, the CDR3 is TGCGCCAGCAGCTTGAGGCTAGCGGGGAGCACAGATACGCAGTATTTT. It specifies CASSLRLAGSTDTQYF.

This rearrangement joins TRBV25-1 to TRBJ2-3; D is undetermined. CDR1 is MGHDK, CDR2 SYGVNS, per germline. The CDR3 sequence is 12 residues long. Trimming pared 5 bases from V and 2 bases from J, leaving 5 bases between. This chain's CDR3 is CASSRFTDTQYF. The DNA of the CDR3 is TGTGCCAGCAGTCGATTCACAGATACGCAGTATTTT.

The rearrangement links TRBV7-9 to TRBJ1-1; D is ambiguous. The CDR3 loop spans 14 amino acids. Germline-derived CDR1 and CDR2 are SEHNR and FQNEAQ (reference sequence). Deletions cut 2 bases from V and 2 bases from J, with 9 bases between. Here the CDR3 reads CASSLLTVNTEAFF. CDR3 sequence (DNA): TGTGCCAGCAGCTTATTAACAGTCAACACTGAAGCTTTCTTT.

The J gene is TRBJ2-2, the V gene TRBV2; a weak D match, TRBD1 (6 bases). The germline V gene has CDR1 SNHLY and CDR2 FYNNEI. The CDR3 consists of 15 residues. Deletions cut 5 bases from V and 6 bases from J, with 16 bases between. CDR3: CASSQQGVLAGELFF. CDR3 coding DNA: TGTGCCAGCAGTCAACAGGGAGTTCTGGCCGGGGAGCTGTTTTTT.

The CDR3 region is CASSLGGTLATNEKLFF. CDR3 bases: TGCGCCAGCAGTCTGGGGGGCACCCTTGCAACTAATGAAAAACTGTTTTTT. The V and J genes are TRBV5-1 and TRBJ1-4; D might be TRBD1 (6 bases). Germline V lookup: CDR1 SGHRS, CDR2 YFSETQ. V was pared by 5 bases and J by 0 bases, with 17 bases between. The CDR3 spans 17 residues.

This chain links TRBV29-1 with TRBJ2-2, with D possibly TRBD1 on 7 matching bases. The CDR3 contains 14 residues. Between the trimmed V and J ends, which lost 4 bases and 1 base, there was a span of 10 bases. CDR1 SQVTM and CDR2 ANQGSEA come from the germline V gene. CDR3 sequence: CSVGGDRNTGELFF. The CDR3, as DNA: TGCAGCGTTGGGGGGGACAGGAACACCGGGGAGCTGTTTTTT.